Described below is a single T cell receptor beta chain sequence and its context. This clonotype showed up just a few times. Its antigen specificity is not known. The junction shows a germline mismatch at one end, possibly a read error. According to the germline V gene, CDR1 reads MNHEY and CDR2 reads SVGAGI. Including cysteine and phenylalanine, the CDR3 has 12 amino acids. Only the CDR3 region is kept as DNA, spanning 36 bases read in frame from base 1. This sample is part of a study of tumor-infiltrating lymphocytes in primary liver carcinoma (dated by TCRdb to 2016 to 2017). For context, the study as a whole: Hepatocellular carcinoma (four) or combined HCC and intrahepatic cholangiocarcinoma (one) was present in the five patients, who were three men and two women aged 30 to 69 years. Tumors of the five patients were stage T1-T3 N0M0 with maximum diameters of about 4.2 to 10 cm. Each sample produced about 3.65 to 7.13 million productive TCRbeta reads, and read depth showed no significant difference between tissue types. The study combined TCRbeta repertoire sequencing, expression microarrays and whole-exome sequencing across five regions of each liver tumor, with adjacent normal tissue and blood. A total of roughly 35 specimens from 5 patients went through TCRbeta repertoire sequencing, namely 25 tumor regions, 5 adjacent noncancerous liver tissues and 5 peripheral blood samples. Reproducibility between technical replicate repertoires was high, with correlation coefficients above 0.95 and mean shared-clone rates roughly 0.87.

A constant-region primer and ProtoScript II reverse transcriptase were used to reverse-transcribe TCRbeta-specific cDNA from roughly 0.5 ug total RNA. The TCRbeta libraries were prepared through three rounds of nested multiplex PCR following a slightly modified ARM-PCR procedure. The first two PCR rounds used multiplex TRBV1-TRBV30 forward primers with a Cbeta reverse primer, each for about 10 cycles. Sample barcodes and Illumina adapters were added in a final 25-cycle PCR using Deep VentR polymerase. Amplicons of 200-500 bp were gel-purified with a QIAquick gel extraction kit before sequencing. An Illumina HiSeq 2500 was used to sequence the TCRbeta amplicons, generating 250-bp paired-end reads. In the authors' own workflow: Quality trimming of reads was performed with Trimmomatic v0.33, and paired reads were merged with FLASH v1.2.11 so that full CDR3 sequences could be recovered. V, D and J germline segments were assigned to the rearranged TCRbeta sequences using MiGEC v1.2.1b. Clonotype statistics and Shannon-Wiener diversity indices were calculated with VDJtools v1.0.0. Except for diversity analysis, only the 250 most abundant clonotypes of each sample were used in subsequent analyses to reduce sampling bias. TCRdb applied fastp at Q25 and MiXCR to the public reads, then kept only in-frame beta chains. Entries are consolidated by CDR3 protein sequence, retaining the most common genes and DNA. These V and J calls derive from TCRdb rather than the authors' analysis. The sample includes approximately 46,000 distinct CDR3 sequences, with roughly 75% observed a single time. The ten most abundant clones make up roughly two fifths of the sample.

Total RNA and DNA were co-extracted without cell sorting from 20-30 mg of bulk tissue using the AllPrep DNA/RNA mini kit. Five patients with histopathologically diagnosed primary liver carcinoma underwent surgical resection in China between November 2015 and March 2016. Chronic HBV infection was present in the patients, and the patients were treatment-naive at sampling. Pieces of fresh tumor and adjacent tissue were cut in half, with one half kept in RNAlater at -80 degrees C and the other half sent for histology. The research as a whole found: The study included only four or five patients, and the authors note findings should be validated in a larger study. Because sequencing covered only the TCR beta chain and unpaired alpha chains were not captured, true repertoire diversity is likely underestimated. Because the samples were bulk and unsorted, CD4+ and CD8+ T cell repertoires could not be compared. Pairs of tumor regions showed greater repertoire overlap (mean roughly 36%) than tumor-adjacent pairs (around 17%) or tumor-blood pairs (roughly 15%), which is consistent with antigen-driven expansion. The top 250 clones accounted for a significantly greater share of the repertoire in tumors than in blood (p = 0.039).

This chain is built from TRBV6-5 and TRBJ1-3; the D segment cannot be called with confidence. The receptor's source is a woman in her twenties or thirties with primary liver carcinoma and hepatitis B virus infection. The sequencing sample was made of tumor-adjacent normal liver tissue. The DNA reads TGTGCCAGCGTGGGCCCTGGAAAGACCATATATTTC. It specifies CASVGPGKTIYF.